The rows below give T cell receptor beta chains drawn from one sample of a study of blood T cell repertoires in COVID-19. The assay was immunoSEQ multiplex PCR, and TCRdb's table has in-frame clones only and misses some. The sample records 90,000 or so clones, approximately 82% being singletons. The material sequenced was peripheral blood. The receptors originated from a human donor in a cohort sampled during active COVID-19. Each CDR3 is given with its conserved first and last residue. The D gene is left open where the match is weak. Clone size is not always given. Where it is, it says once, few, many or a class for expanded clones.

j_call: TRBJ2-7
d_call: TRBD1
clone_size: once
v_call: TRBV5-6
cdr3_aa: CASSWGQVSYEQYF
cdr3_nt: TGTGCCAGCAGCTGGGGACAGGTCTCCTACGAGCAGTACTTC

j_call: TRBJ1-3
d_call: TRBD1
clone_size: -
v_call: TRBV15
cdr3_aa: CATSRDPLTGAGNTIYF
cdr3_nt: TGTGCCACCAGCAGAGATCCGCTCACAGGGGCTGGAAACACCATATATTTT

j_call: TRBJ1-1
d_call: -
clone_size: -
v_call: TRBV6-5
cdr3_aa: CATRGERGTEAFF
cdr3_nt: TGTGCCACCCGCGGGGAGAGGGGCACTGAAGCTTTCTTT

j_call: TRBJ1-4
d_call: TRBD1
clone_size: -
v_call: TRBV5-1
cdr3_aa: CASSLGADRRLNEKLFF
cdr3_nt: TGCGCCAGCAGCTTGGGCGCGGACAGGCGGCTTAATGAAAAACTGTTTTTT

j_call: TRBJ2-4
d_call: -
clone_size: -
v_call: TRBV6-4
cdr3_aa: CASSVGHGLGNIQYF
cdr3_nt: TGTGCCAGCAGTGTGGGCCACGGACTTGGGAACATTCAGTACTTC

j_call: TRBJ2-1
d_call: TRBD2
clone_size: -
v_call: TRBV11-2
cdr3_aa: CASSPGMAGGLNEQFF
cdr3_nt: TGTGCCAGCAGTCCGGGGATGGCGGGGGGGCTTAATGAGCAGTTCTTC

j_call: TRBJ1-6
d_call: TRBD1
clone_size: -
v_call: TRBV30
cdr3_aa: CAWSRQGLGSPLHF
cdr3_nt: TGTGCCTGGAGTCGACAGGGTCTCGGTTCACCCCTCCACTTT

j_call: TRBJ1-4
d_call: -
clone_size: -
v_call: TRBV10-1
cdr3_aa: CASTELRTVFNEKLFF
cdr3_nt: TGCGCCAGCACCGAACTAAGGACAGTCTTTAATGAAAAACTGTTTTTT

j_call: TRBJ2-2
d_call: -
clone_size: -
v_call: TRBV6-6
cdr3_aa: CASSYGPPRVTGELFF
cdr3_nt: TGTGCCAGCAGTTACGGGCCTCCGAGGGTCACCGGGGAGCTGTTTTTT

j_call: TRBJ2-2
d_call: -
clone_size: -
v_call: TRBV5-1
cdr3_aa: CASRPVAGTGELFF
cdr3_nt: TGCGCCAGCAGGCCCGTGGCGGGAACCGGGGAGCTGTTTTTT

j_call: TRBJ2-5
d_call: TRBD1
clone_size: -
v_call: TRBV5-1
cdr3_aa: CASSIGQGETQYF
cdr3_nt: TGCGCCAGCAGCATCGGACAGGGTGAGACCCAGTACTTC

j_call: TRBJ1-2
d_call: -
clone_size: -
v_call: TRBV14
cdr3_aa: CASSPRTDYGYTF
cdr3_nt: TGTGCCAGCAGCCCTCGGACAGACTATGGCTACACCTTC

j_call: TRBJ2-3
d_call: -
clone_size: -
v_call: TRBV7-8
cdr3_aa: CASRRVWGGGTDTQYF
cdr3_nt: TGTGCCAGCAGGCGCGTTTGGGGCGGAGGCACAGATACGCAGTATTTT

j_call: TRBJ1-2
d_call: TRBD1
clone_size: once
v_call: TRBV4-3
cdr3_aa: CASSQVGVDRAYGYTF
cdr3_nt: TGCGCCAGCAGCCAAGTGGGTGTGGACAGGGCCTATGGCTACACCTTC

j_call: TRBJ1-2
d_call: -
clone_size: -
v_call: TRBV6-2/TRBV6-3
cdr3_aa: CASSYSGGSYTF
cdr3_nt: TGTGCCAGCAGTTACTCGGGGGGGAGCTACACCTTC

j_call: TRBJ2-7
d_call: -
clone_size: -
v_call: TRBV28
cdr3_aa: CASSLFQGFYYEQYF
cdr3_nt: TGTGCCAGCAGTTTATTTCAGGGTTTCTACTACGAGCAGTACTTC

j_call: TRBJ1-1
d_call: -
clone_size: -
v_call: TRBV11-2
cdr3_aa: CASSRRTGSDTEAFF
cdr3_nt: TGTGCCAGCAGTCGGAGAACAGGGAGCGACACTGAAGCTTTCTTT

j_call: TRBJ2-7
d_call: TRBD1
clone_size: once
v_call: TRBV28
cdr3_aa: CASISPGQGSYEQYF
cdr3_nt: TGTGCCAGCATATCACCGGGACAGGGATCTTACGAGCAGTACTTC

j_call: TRBJ2-7
d_call: TRBD1
clone_size: -
v_call: TRBV2
cdr3_aa: CATDGQGPYEQYF
cdr3_nt: TGTGCTACAGATGGACAGGGCCCCTACGAGCAGTACTTC

j_call: TRBJ2-5
d_call: -
clone_size: -
v_call: TRBV3-1/TRBV3-2
cdr3_aa: CASSQFSETQYF
cdr3_nt: TGTGCCAGCAGCCAATTCTCCGAGACCCAGTACTTC

j_call: TRBJ2-7
d_call: TRBD1
clone_size: -
v_call: TRBV19
cdr3_aa: CASSNRGTYEQYF
cdr3_nt: TGTGCCAGTAGTAACAGGGGAACCTACGAGCAGTACTTC

j_call: TRBJ2-3
d_call: TRBD1
clone_size: -
v_call: TRBV24-1
cdr3_aa: CATSESPGQGRGDTQYF
cdr3_nt: TGTGCCACCAGTGAGTCGCCTGGACAGGGGCGGGGAGATACGCAGTATTTT

j_call: TRBJ2-3
d_call: -
clone_size: -
v_call: TRBV7-7
cdr3_aa: CASSPSPGDTQYF
cdr3_nt: TGTGCTAGCAGCCCCTCCCCGGGAGATACGCAGTATTTT

j_call: TRBJ2-5
d_call: -
clone_size: -
v_call: TRBV11-3
cdr3_aa: CASSRLGGETQYF
cdr3_nt: TGTGCCAGCAGCCGTCTGGGGGGAGAGACCCAGTACTTC

j_call: TRBJ1-3
d_call: -
clone_size: -
v_call: TRBV7-8
cdr3_aa: CASSPGRDSGNTIYF
cdr3_nt: TGTGCCAGCAGCCCCGGACGGGACTCTGGAAACACCATATATTTT

j_call: TRBJ2-3
d_call: -
clone_size: once
v_call: TRBV27
cdr3_aa: CASSLSWATDTQYF
cdr3_nt: TGTGCCAGCAGTTTATCGTGGGCCACAGATACGCAGTATTTT

j_call: TRBJ1-1
d_call: -
clone_size: -
v_call: TRBV5-1
cdr3_aa: CASSPGYDRNTEAFF
cdr3_nt: TGCGCCAGCAGCCCCGGGTACGACAGGAACACTGAAGCTTTCTTT

j_call: TRBJ2-1
d_call: TRBD1
clone_size: once
v_call: TRBV9
cdr3_aa: CASSVSQPGQPYNEQFF
cdr3_nt: TGTGCCAGCAGCGTATCCCAACCGGGACAGCCGTATAATGAGCAGTTCTTC

j_call: TRBJ2-7
d_call: -
clone_size: -
v_call: TRBV27
cdr3_aa: CASSLLGGEEEQYF
cdr3_nt: TGTGCCAGCAGTTTATTAGGGGGAGAGGAAGAGCAGTACTTC

j_call: TRBJ2-1
d_call: TRBD1
clone_size: once
v_call: TRBV9
cdr3_aa: CASSPSGQVRNNEQFF
cdr3_nt: TGTGCCAGCAGCCCCTCGGGACAGGTTAGGAACAATGAGCAGTTCTTC

j_call: TRBJ2-2
d_call: TRBD2
clone_size: -
v_call: TRBV3-1/TRBV3-2
cdr3_aa: CASSREGDVGTGELFF
cdr3_nt: TGTGCCAGCAGCCGGGAGGGAGACGTCGGCACCGGGGAGCTGTTTTTT

j_call: TRBJ1-1
d_call: TRBD1
clone_size: -
v_call: TRBV5-4
cdr3_aa: CAAATGGNIMNTEAFF
cdr3_nt: TGTGCCGCAGCAACAGGGGGGAATATCATGAACACTGAAGCTTTCTTT

j_call: TRBJ2-7
d_call: TRBD1
clone_size: -
v_call: TRBV4-1
cdr3_aa: CASSQVLRRDRDNEQYF
cdr3_nt: TGCGCCAGCAGCCAAGTCTTGCGAAGGGACAGGGATAACGAGCAGTACTTC

j_call: TRBJ1-2
d_call: TRBD1
clone_size: -
v_call: TRBV5-1
cdr3_aa: CASSLARGQRKNYGYTF
cdr3_nt: TGCGCCAGCAGCTTGGCCAGGGGACAGAGAAAAAACTATGGCTACACCTTC

j_call: TRBJ1-5
d_call: TRBD1
clone_size: -
v_call: TRBV7-8
cdr3_aa: CASSRGTDQDQPQHF
cdr3_nt: TGTGCCAGCAGTCGCGGGACAGATCAAGATCAGCCCCAGCATTTT

j_call: TRBJ1-1
d_call: -
clone_size: -
v_call: TRBV5-1
cdr3_aa: CASSFEGQLNTEAFF
cdr3_nt: TGCGCCAGCAGCTTTGAGGGACAATTGAACACTGAAGCTTTCTTT

j_call: TRBJ2-7
d_call: -
clone_size: -
v_call: TRBV7-9
cdr3_aa: CATGTINYEQYF
cdr3_nt: TGTGCCACCGGGACAATAAACTACGAGCAGTACTTC

j_call: TRBJ1-2
d_call: -
clone_size: -
v_call: TRBV28
cdr3_aa: CASSSPARSGYTF
cdr3_nt: TGTGCCAGCAGTTCCCCTGCGAGAAGTGGCTACACCTTC

j_call: TRBJ1-3
d_call: -
clone_size: many
v_call: TRBV19
cdr3_aa: CASRTGSSGNTIYF
cdr3_nt: TGTGCCAGTAGAACCGGGAGCTCTGGAAACACCATATATTTT